This section outlines one T cell receptor (beta chain) sequence together with its context. Its antigen is not known. Other nucleotide sequences from this sample produce the same CDR3. This specimen comes from a study of OX40 agonist ivuxolimab in advanced cancers. Trimming took off 4 bases at V and 6 bases at J, with 15 bases between the two ends. Germline V CDR1 and CDR2: SGHTA, FQGNSA. This CDR3 contains 15 residues. The data were produced by immunoSEQ multiplex PCR, yet TCRdb's version contains in-frame clones alone and is incomplete. Of 65,000 to 90,000 clones in the sample, 80% to 90% were seen once. Patients had blood sampled at baseline and again on cycle 4 day 1 and cycle 7 day 1. Study results and caveats: In the 0.1-3.0 mg/kg groups, partial responders showed among the lowest expansion.

The TCR sequence derives from an adult with an advanced solid tumor such as melanoma, head and neck, liver or kidney cancer. The V and J genes are TRBV7-2 and TRBJ2-2; D is perhaps TRBD1 (6 bases). The source was CD4+ or CD8+ T cells sorted from blood, collected in a trial of the OX40 agonist ivuxolimab. The DNA for the CDR3 is TGTGCCAGCAGCTCGACAGGACGCGTGGCCGGGGAGCTGTTTTTT. Amino acids: CASSSTGRVAGELFF.